This T cell receptor (beta chain) was profiled in a study of cytomegalovirus exposure and HLA in healthy donors. Findings of the study overall: Relative to the approximately 700-donor mean, N-insertions were reportedly fewer in an Asian-associated ancestry cluster in a later analysis. Relative to equally common others, HLA-associated TCR beta chains showed greater clonal expansion in a later analysis.

The V and J ends lost 3 bases and 2 bases, in that order; junction bases with no gene match: 3. Looked up from germline, CDR1 is MNHNS and CDR2 is SASEGT. The CDR3 is 16 amino acids. Note on this clone: As yet, its antigen is unknown.

Amplification used 60 Vbeta primers and 13 Jbeta primers. Sequenced by immunoSEQ multiplex PCR; TCRdb stores in-frame clones only, minus some. The table has 85,000 to 90,000 clones, under 85% seen once. The chain joins TRBV6-1 to TRBJ2-3; 12 bases are a match to TRBD1. This clonotype was obtained from a man younger than 40 in good health and CMV-seronegative. The source material was PBMCs. CDR3 sequence reads: CASSDWGQGATDTQYF. The CDR3, as DNA: TGTGCCAGCAGTGACTGGGGACAGGGGGCCACAGATACGCAGTATTTT.